This entry features one TCR beta chain sequence. The data belong to a study of blood T cell repertoires in COVID-19. For the study at large: Samples came from the United States, Italy and Spain, spanning acute and convalescent COVID-19.

Source study methods: Estimated nucleated cell counts came from reference gene primer amplification. Repertoires were generated with immunoSEQ multiplex PCR, while TCRdb's copy carries only in-frame clones and drops some. The DNA gave D and trimming, while V, J and clone size come from that table. Of more than 200,000 clones in the sample, approximately 90% were seen once. This clonotype was obtained from a man aged 50 or older with acute or convalescent COVID-19. The specimen sequenced was peripheral blood.

CDR3: CASSKVRELAGGQADTQYF. DNA for the CDR3: TGTGCCAGCAGCAAAGTTAGGGAACTAGCGGGGGGGCAGGCAGATACGCAGTATTTT. The chain joins TRBV21-1 to TRBJ2-3; the table's D call TRBD2 went unverified against the DNA. TRBV21-1 is an annotated pseudogene. The length of the CDR3 is 19 residues.